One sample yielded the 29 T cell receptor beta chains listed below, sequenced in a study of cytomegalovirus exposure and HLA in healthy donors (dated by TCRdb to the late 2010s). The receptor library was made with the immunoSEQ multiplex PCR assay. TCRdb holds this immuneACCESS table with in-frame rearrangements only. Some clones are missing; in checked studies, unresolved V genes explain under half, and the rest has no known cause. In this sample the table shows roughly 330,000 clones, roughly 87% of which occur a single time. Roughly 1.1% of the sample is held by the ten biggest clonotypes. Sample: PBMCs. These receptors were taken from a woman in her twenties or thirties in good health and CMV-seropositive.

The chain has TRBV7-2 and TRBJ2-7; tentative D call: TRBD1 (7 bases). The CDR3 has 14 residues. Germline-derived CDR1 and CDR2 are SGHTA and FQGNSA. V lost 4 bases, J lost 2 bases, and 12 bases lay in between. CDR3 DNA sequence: TGTGCCAGCAGCTCCCCAGGGGGGACCTACGAGCAGTACTTC. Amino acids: CASSSPGGTYEQYF. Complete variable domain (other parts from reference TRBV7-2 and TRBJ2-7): GAGVSQSPSNKVTEKGKDVELRCDPISGHTALYWYRQSLGQGLEFLIYFQGNSAPDKSGLPSDRFSAERTGGSVSTLTIQRTQQEDSAVYLCASSSPGGTYEQYFGPGTRLTVT.

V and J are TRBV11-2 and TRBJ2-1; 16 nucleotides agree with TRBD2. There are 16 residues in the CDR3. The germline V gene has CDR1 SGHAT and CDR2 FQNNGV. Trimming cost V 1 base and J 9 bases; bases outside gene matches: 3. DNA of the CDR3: TGTGCCAGCAGCTTAGCGGGACTAGCGGGAGGGCCTGAGCAGTTCTTC. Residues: CASSLAGLAGGPEQFF.

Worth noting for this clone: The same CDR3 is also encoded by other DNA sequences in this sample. The chain's CDR3 is CASRQANEKLFF. As DNA, the CDR3 is TGTGCCAGCAGACAGGCAAATGAAAAACTGTTTTTT. The chain recombines TRBV27 with TRBJ1-4; perhaps TRBD1 as D (5 bases). V lost 6 bases to trimming and J lost 5 bases, with 7 bases between them. The CDR3 loop spans 12 amino acids. Germline loops: CDR1 MNHEY, CDR2 SMNVEV (reference sequence).

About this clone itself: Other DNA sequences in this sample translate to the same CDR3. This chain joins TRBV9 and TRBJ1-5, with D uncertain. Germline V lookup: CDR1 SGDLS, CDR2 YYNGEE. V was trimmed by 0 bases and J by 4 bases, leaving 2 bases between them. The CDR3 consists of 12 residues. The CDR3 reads CASSVGNQPQHF. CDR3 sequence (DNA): TGTGCCAGCAGCGTAGGGAATCAGCCCCAGCATTTT.

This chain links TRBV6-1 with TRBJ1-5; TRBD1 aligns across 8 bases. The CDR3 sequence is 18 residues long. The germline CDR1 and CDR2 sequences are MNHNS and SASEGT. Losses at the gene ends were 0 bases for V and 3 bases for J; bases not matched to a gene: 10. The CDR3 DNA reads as TGTGCCAGCAGTGAAGCGTGGAAGGGACAGGCCAACAATCAGCCCCAGCATTTT. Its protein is CASSEAWKGQANNQPQHF.

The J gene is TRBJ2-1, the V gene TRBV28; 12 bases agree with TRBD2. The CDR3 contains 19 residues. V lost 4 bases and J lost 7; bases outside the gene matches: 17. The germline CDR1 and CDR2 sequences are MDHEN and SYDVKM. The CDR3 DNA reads TGTGCCAGCAGTTCCTTCGCGTCGGTTCTAGCGGGGGGGGGTAATGAGCAGTTCTTC. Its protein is CASSSFASVLAGGGNEQFF.

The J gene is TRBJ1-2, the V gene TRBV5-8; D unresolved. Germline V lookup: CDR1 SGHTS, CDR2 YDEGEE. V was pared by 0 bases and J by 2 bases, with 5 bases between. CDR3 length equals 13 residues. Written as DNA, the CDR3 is TGTGCCAGCAGCTTGGATGTCAACTATGGCTACACCTTC. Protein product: CASSLDVNYGYTF.

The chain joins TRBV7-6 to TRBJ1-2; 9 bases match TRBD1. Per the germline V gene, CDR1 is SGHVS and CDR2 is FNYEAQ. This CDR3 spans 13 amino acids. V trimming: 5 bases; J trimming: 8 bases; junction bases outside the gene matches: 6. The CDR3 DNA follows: TGTGCCAGCAGCGATCGTGGGACAGGGGGCTACACCTTC. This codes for CASSDRGTGGYTF.

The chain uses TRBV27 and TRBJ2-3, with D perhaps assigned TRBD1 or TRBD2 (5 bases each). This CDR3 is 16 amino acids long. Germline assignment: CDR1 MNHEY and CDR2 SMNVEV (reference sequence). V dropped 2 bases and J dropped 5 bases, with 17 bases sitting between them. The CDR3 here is CASSLGRALGGDTQYF. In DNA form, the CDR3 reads TGTGCCAGCAGTTTAGGGAGAGCGCTTGGGGGAGATACGCAGTATTTT.

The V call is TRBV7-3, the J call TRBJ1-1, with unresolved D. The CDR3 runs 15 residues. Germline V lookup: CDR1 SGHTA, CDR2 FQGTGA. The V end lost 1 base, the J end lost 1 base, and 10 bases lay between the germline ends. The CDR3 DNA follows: TGTGCCAGCAGCTTAAGACCGGGGTCGAACACTGAAGCTTTCTTT. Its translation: CASSLRPGSNTEAFF.

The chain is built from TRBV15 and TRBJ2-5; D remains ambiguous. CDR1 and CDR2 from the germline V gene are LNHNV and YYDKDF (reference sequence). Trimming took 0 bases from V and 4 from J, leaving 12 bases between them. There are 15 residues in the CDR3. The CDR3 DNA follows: TGTGCCACCAGCAGAGATAAAGCTCTCTTAGAGACCCAGTACTTC. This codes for CATSRDKALLETQYF. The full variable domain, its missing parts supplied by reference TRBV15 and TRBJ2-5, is DAMVIQNPRYQVTQFGKPVTLSCSQTLNHNVMYWYQQKSSQAPKLLFHYYDKDFNNEADTPDNFQSRRPNTSFCFLDIRSPGLGDTAMYLCATSRDKALLETQYFGPGTRLLVL.

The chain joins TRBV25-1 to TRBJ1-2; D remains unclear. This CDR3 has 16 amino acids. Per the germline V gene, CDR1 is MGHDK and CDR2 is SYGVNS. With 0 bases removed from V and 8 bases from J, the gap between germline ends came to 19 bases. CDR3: CASSEYGASATTGYTF. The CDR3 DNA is TGTGCCAGCAGTGAATATGGCGCCTCCGCAACGACAGGCTACACCTTC.

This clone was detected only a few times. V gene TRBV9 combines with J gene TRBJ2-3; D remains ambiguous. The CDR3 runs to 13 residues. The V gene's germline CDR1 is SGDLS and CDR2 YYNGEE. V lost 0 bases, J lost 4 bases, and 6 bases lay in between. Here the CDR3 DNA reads TGTGCCAGCAGCGTAGGAACGGCAGATACGCAGTATTTT. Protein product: CASSVGTADTQYF.

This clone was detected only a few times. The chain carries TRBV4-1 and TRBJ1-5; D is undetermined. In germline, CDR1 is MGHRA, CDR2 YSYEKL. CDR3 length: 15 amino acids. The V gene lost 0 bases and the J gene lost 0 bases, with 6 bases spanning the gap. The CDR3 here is CASSQDESSNQPQHF. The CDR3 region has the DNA TGCGCCAGCAGCCAAGACGAATCTAGCAATCAGCCCCAGCATTTT.

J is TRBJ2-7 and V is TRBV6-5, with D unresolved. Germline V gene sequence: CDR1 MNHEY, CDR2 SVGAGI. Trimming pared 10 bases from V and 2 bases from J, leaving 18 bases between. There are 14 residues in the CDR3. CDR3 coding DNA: TGTGCCACCACGCAAGAGAGGCCGCCCTACGAGCAGTACTTC. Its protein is CATTQERPPYEQYF.

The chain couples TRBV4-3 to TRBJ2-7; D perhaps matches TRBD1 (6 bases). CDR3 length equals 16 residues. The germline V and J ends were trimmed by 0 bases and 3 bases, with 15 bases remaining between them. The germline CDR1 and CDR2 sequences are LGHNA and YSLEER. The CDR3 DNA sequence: TGCGCCAGCAGCCAAGATCTTGCCAGGGGAATCTACGAGCAGTACTTC. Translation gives CASSQDLARGIYEQYF.

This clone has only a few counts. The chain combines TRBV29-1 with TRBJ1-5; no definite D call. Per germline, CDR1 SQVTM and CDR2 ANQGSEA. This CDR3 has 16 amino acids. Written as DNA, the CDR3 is TGCAGGGACCTCAAGCATCTCCTTTATAGCAATCAGCCCCAGCATTTT. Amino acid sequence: CRDLKHLLYSNQPQHF.

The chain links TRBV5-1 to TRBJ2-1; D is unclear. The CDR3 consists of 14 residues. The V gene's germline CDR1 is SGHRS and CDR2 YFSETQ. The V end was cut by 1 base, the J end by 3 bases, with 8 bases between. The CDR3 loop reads CASSLNSGYNEQFF. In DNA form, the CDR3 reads TGCGCCAGCAGCTTGAATTCCGGCTACAATGAGCAGTTCTTC.

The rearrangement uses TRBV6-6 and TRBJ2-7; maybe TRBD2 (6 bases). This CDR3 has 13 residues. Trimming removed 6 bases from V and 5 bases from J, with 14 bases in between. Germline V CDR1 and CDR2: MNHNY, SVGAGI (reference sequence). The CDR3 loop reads CASSSRTINEQYF. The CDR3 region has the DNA TGTGCCAGCAGCTCCCGGACTATTAACGAGCAGTACTTC.

Written as DNA, the CDR3 is TGTGCCAGCTACCTAGCGGGGCCTAACAATGAGCAGTTCTTC. Translation gives CASYLAGPNNEQFF. The rearrangement joins TRBV7-2 to TRBJ2-1; 9 bases fit TRBD2. The trim removed 8 bases at V and 5 bases at J, leaving 7 bases unmatched. Germline-derived CDR1 and CDR2 are SGHTA and FQGNSA. The CDR3 totals 14 residues.

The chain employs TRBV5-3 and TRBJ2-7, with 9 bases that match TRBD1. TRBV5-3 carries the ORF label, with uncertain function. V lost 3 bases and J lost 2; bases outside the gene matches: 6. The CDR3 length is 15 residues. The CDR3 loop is CARSSPGQGAYEQYF. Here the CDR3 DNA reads TGTGCCAGAAGCTCTCCGGGACAGGGAGCCTACGAGCAGTACTTC.

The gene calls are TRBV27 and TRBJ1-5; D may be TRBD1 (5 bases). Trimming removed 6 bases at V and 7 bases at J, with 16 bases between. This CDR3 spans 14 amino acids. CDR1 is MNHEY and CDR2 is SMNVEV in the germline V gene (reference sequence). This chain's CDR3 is CASRMTAGWQPQHF. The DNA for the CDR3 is TGTGCCAGCAGGATGACGGCAGGGTGGCAGCCCCAGCATTTT.

Here the CDR3 DNA reads TGTGCCAGCAGCTTAGGGACTAGCGGGGGCTTGTGGATGACAGATACGCAGTATTTT. It is translated as CASSLGTSGGLWMTDTQYF. The gene calls are TRBV5-6 and TRBJ2-3; 14 nucleotides match TRBD2. This CDR3 has 19 residues. The V segment lost 2 bases and the J segment 3 bases; nucleotides outside the gene matches: 11. Germline V gives CDR1 SGHDT, CDR2 YYEEEE.

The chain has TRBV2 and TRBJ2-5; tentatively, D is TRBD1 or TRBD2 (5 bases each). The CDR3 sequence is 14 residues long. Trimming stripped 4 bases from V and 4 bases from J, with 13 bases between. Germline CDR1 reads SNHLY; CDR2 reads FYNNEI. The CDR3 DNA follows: TGTGCCAGCAGTGGACAAGGTGGGGGAGAGACCCAGTACTTC. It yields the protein CASSGQGGGETQYF.

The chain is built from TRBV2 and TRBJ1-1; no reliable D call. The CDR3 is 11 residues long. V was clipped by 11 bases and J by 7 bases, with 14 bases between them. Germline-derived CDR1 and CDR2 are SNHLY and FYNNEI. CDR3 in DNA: TGTGCCGGAAGAGACAAGTTTGAAGCTTTCTTT. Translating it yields CAGRDKFEAFF. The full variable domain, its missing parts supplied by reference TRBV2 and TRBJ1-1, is EPEVTQTPSHQVTQMGQEVILRCVPISNHLYFYWYRQILGQKVEFLVSFYNNEISEKSEIFDDQFSVERPDGSNFTLKIRSTKLEDSAMYFCAGRDKFEAFFGQGTRLTVV.

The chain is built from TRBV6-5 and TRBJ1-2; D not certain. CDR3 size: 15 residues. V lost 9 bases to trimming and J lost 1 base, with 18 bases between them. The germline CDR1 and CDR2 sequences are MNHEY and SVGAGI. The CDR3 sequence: CASAPWGPINYGYTF. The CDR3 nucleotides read TGTGCCAGTGCCCCTTGGGGTCCAATTAACTATGGCTACACCTTC.

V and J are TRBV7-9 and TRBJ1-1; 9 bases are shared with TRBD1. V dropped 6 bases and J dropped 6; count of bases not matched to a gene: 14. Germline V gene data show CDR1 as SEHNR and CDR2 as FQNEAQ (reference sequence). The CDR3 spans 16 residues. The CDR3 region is CASRLLDRGSAPEAFF. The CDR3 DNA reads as TGTGCCAGCAGACTCTTGGACAGGGGTTCAGCCCCTGAAGCTTTCTTT.

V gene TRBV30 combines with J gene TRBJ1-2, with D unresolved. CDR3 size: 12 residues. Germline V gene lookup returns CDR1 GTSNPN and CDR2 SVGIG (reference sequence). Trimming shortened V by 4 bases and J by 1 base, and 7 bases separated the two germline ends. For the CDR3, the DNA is TGTGCCTGGACTAAGGGTAACTATGGCTACACCTTC. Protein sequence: CAWTKGNYGYTF.

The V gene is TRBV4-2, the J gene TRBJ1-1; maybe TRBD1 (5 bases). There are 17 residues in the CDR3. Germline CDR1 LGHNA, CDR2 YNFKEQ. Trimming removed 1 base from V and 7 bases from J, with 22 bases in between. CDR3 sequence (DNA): TGTGCCAGCAGCCAAGGGAGTACAGGCTCTCCGGGCGGTGAAGCTTTCTTT. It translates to CASSQGSTGSPGGEAFF.